These 27 T cell receptor beta chains came from one sample sequenced in a study of beta chain features in type 1 diabetes. The entirety of the isolated RNA underwent reverse transcription, so expressed TCRB transcripts were sequenced. Produced via immunoSEQ multiplex PCR; TCRdb's table is partial and in-frame only. The sample records fewer than 250,000 clones, 13% to 15% being singletons. Sequencing was done on a sample of naive CD4+ T cells from blood. These receptors were obtained from a woman in her thirties or forties in good health.

This clone was found a few times. This rearrangement joins TRBV15 to TRBJ1-1; TRBD1 matches 7 bases. CDR1 LNHNV and CDR2 YYDKDF come from the germline V gene (reference sequence). The CDR3 consists of 16 residues. V trimming: 3 bases; J trimming: 6 bases; junction bases outside the gene matches: 13. DNA of the CDR3: TGTGCCACCAGCAGTCCTCGCGACAGGGCTCGGCCTGAAGCTTTCTTT. Encoded protein: CATSSPRDRARPEAFF.

The gene calls are TRBV7-7 and TRBJ2-2, with D hard to call. Germline V gives CDR1 SSHAT, CDR2 FNYEAQ (reference sequence). V was shortened by 5 bases and J by 1 base, with 11 bases between the two germline ends. This CDR3 comprises 15 residues. The CDR3: CASSPSNKNTGELFF. The CDR3 DNA follows: TGTGCCAGCAGCCCATCAAACAAGAACACCGGGGAGCTGTTTTTT.

The table lists this clone with a few counts. J is TRBJ1-3 and V is TRBV5-1; D is ambiguous. Germline V gene sequence: CDR1 SGHRS, CDR2 YFSETQ. This CDR3 has 12 amino acids. V was shortened by 4 bases and J by 2 bases, with 4 bases between the two germline ends. The chain's CDR3 is CASSLPGNTIYF. The CDR3 DNA sequence: TGCGCCAGCAGCCTACCTGGAAACACCATATATTTT.

In this sample, this clone turned up a few times. This chain joins TRBV7-2 and TRBJ1-5, with 8 bases that match TRBD1. The germline V gene encodes CDR1 SGHTA and CDR2 FQGNSA. The CDR3 covers 16 residues. V was pared by 5 bases and J by 3 bases, with 9 bases of the junction left unmatched. CDR3: CASSIGTGGANQPQHF. CDR3 coding DNA: TGTGCCAGCAGCATCGGGACAGGTGGCGCCAATCAGCCCCAGCATTTT.

The chain employs TRBV18 and TRBJ2-7; 10 nucleotides align to TRBD1. V shed 6 bases, J shed 4 bases, and the junction held 6 bases outside the gene matches. The CDR3 extends over 14 amino acids. Germline V gives CDR1 KGHSH, CDR2 LQKENI. CDR3 nucleotide sequence: TGTGCCAGCTCTCGGACAGGGGGTAGTTACGAGCAGTACTTC. This translates into CASSRTGGSYEQYF. Using reference TRBV18 and TRBJ2-7 for the parts outside the CDR3, the full variable domain is NAGVMQNPRHLVRRRGQEARLRCSPMKGHSHVYWYRQLPEEGLKFMVYLQKENIIDESGMPKERFSAEFPKEGPSILRIQQVVRGDSAAYFCASSRTGGSYEQYFGPGTRLTVT.

The chain recombines TRBV5-1 with TRBJ1-4; tentatively, D is TRBD1 (6 bases). With 4 bases removed from V and 4 bases from J, the gap between germline ends came to 14 bases. The CDR3 runs to 15 residues. The germline V gene has CDR1 SGHRS and CDR2 YFSETQ. The CDR3 here is CASSETGALNEKLFF. The CDR3 nucleotides read TGCGCCAGCAGCGAGACAGGCGCCCTTAATGAAAAACTGTTTTTT.

This clone was seen a few times. This chain joins TRBV19 and TRBJ2-1; TRBD2 matches 8 bases. The CDR3 is made up of 16 amino acids. J was trimmed by 0 bases and V by 5 bases; bases with no gene match: 6. The germline V gene encodes CDR1 LNHDA and CDR2 SQIVND (reference sequence). The CDR3 DNA follows: TGTGCCAGTAGTCTCCCGGGGGGGAGCTCCTACAATGAGCAGTTCTTC. This translates into CASSLPGGSSYNEQFF.

This clone was counted only a few times. The chain carries TRBV28 and TRBJ2-5; possibly TRBD1 for D (6 bases). The germline V gene encodes CDR1 MDHEN and CDR2 SYDVKM. V dropped 5 bases and J dropped 2 bases, with 18 bases sitting between them. The length of the CDR3 is 16 residues. Here the CDR3 DNA reads TGTGCCAGCAGTCCACCCCATGGGGGCGGGCAAGAGACCCAGTACTTC. This encodes CASSPPHGGGQETQYF.

This clone has more than one count but fewer than ten. This sequence joins TRBV7-2 and TRBJ1-6; TRBD1 might be the D (5 bases). CDR1 and CDR2 (germline): SGHTA, FQGNSA. There are 15 residues in the CDR3. V gave up 1 base and J gave up 7 bases, with 11 bases separating them. The CDR3 loop is CASSLVGRDNSPLHF. CDR3 bases: TGTGCCAGCAGCTTAGTAGGGAGGGACAATTCACCCCTCCACTTT.

Regarding this clone: The sample contains more than one DNA sequence encoding this CDR3. For the CDR3, the DNA is TGTGCCAGCTCACCGCCAGGGAACACTGAAGCTTTCTTT. Protein: CASSPPGNTEAFF. The rearrangement links TRBV18 to TRBJ1-1; D is unresolved. From germline, CDR1 is KGHSH and CDR2 LQKENI. CDR3 length: 13 amino acids. The germline V and J ends were trimmed by 3 bases and 1 base, with 6 bases remaining between them.

The V gene is TRBV29-1, the J gene TRBJ2-3; 10 nucleotides align to TRBD2. The CDR3 has 15 residues. Losses at the gene ends were 2 bases for V and 2 bases for J; bases not matched to a gene: 4. CDR1 is SQVTM, CDR2 ANQGSEA, per germline. Written as DNA, the CDR3 is TGCAGCGTTGAAAGAGCGGGGGGGTTCACAGATACGCAGTATTTT. This gives the protein CSVERAGGFTDTQYF.

V usage is TRBV11-2 and J usage is TRBJ1-2, with 8 bases that match TRBD1. The CDR3 is made up of 14 amino acids. The V gene's germline CDR1 is SGHAT and CDR2 FQNNGV. The V gene end was trimmed by 5 bases and the J gene end by 4 bases; junction bases not matched to a gene: 6. CDR3 nucleotide sequence: TGTGCCAGCAGCGCCGGGACAGGTGGCTATGGCTACACCTTC. It translates to CASSAGTGGYGYTF.

The V and J genes are TRBV6-6 and TRBJ1-2; 11 bases fit TRBD1. Germline V gives CDR1 MNHNY, CDR2 SVGAGI (reference sequence). The CDR3 is made up of 14 amino acids. V lost 6 bases, J lost 5 bases, and 5 bases stayed unmatched. CDR3 sequence (DNA): TGTGCCAGCAGAACGGGACAGGGGGGGTATGGCTACACCTTC. Translated: CASRTGQGGYGYTF.

The chain is built from TRBV7-2 and TRBJ2-3; D is possibly TRBD2 (5 bases). CDR3 length equals 15 residues. From germline, CDR1 is SGHTA and CDR2 FQGNSA. Deletions cut 0 bases from V and 2 bases from J, with 9 bases between. In nucleotides, the CDR3 is TGTGCCAGCAGCTTAGCAGGGAGATTCACAGATACGCAGTATTTT. Its translation: CASSLAGRFTDTQYF.

The rearrangement joins TRBV7-8 to TRBJ2-5; 11 bases are a match to TRBD2. The J segment lost 4 bases and the V segment lost 5 bases, leaving 15 bases of the junction unmatched. The CDR3 spans 18 residues. Germline V CDR1 and CDR2: SGHVS, FQNEAQ. CDR3 residues: CASSRAGLAGGRGETQYF. The CDR3 DNA reads TGTGCCAGCAGCCGAGCTGGTTTAGCGGGGGGGCGTGGAGAGACCCAGTACTTC. Supplemented by reference TRBV7-8 and TRBJ2-5, the full variable domain reads GAGVSQSPRYKVAKRGQDVALRCDPISGHVSLFWYQQALGQGPEFLTYFQNEAQLDKSGLPSDRFFAERPEGSVSTLKIQRTQQEDSAVYLCASSRAGLAGGRGETQYFGPGTRLLVL.

This clone was counted only a few times. CDR3 amino acids: CASRASGSQETQYF. CDR3 sequence (DNA): TGTGCCAGCAGGGCTAGCGGATCCCAAGAGACCCAGTACTTC. The chain combines TRBV6-5 with TRBJ2-5, with 7 bases matching TRBD2. This CDR3 spans 14 amino acids. Germline CDR1 is MNHEY and CDR2 is SVGAGI. The J segment lost 1 base and the V segment lost 6 bases, leaving 5 bases of the junction unmatched.

This clone has only a few counts. This sequence joins TRBV6-6 and TRBJ1-1; TRBD1 is a possible D gene (5 bases). This CDR3 comprises 16 residues. In germline, CDR1 is MNHNY, CDR2 SVGAGI (reference sequence). The V end was cut by 6 bases, the J end by 0 bases, with 17 bases between. The DNA for the CDR3 is TGTGCCAGCAGCACCACCCGGACGGACATGAACACTGAAGCTTTCTTT. Amino acid sequence: CASSTTRTDMNTEAFF.

With regard to this clone: Other nucleotide sequences from this sample produce the same CDR3. The chain carries TRBV5-1 and TRBJ2-2; no clear D gene. The CDR3 length is 15 residues. V lost 0 bases and J lost 1, with 7 bases in between. CDR1 is SGHRS, CDR2 YFSETQ, per germline. DNA of the CDR3: TGCGCCAGCAGCTTGGGTGCAGTGAACACCGGGGAGCTGTTTTTT. This translates into CASSLGAVNTGELFF.

The genes are TRBV5-4 and TRBJ1-2, with 8 nucleotides matching TRBD1. The germline V gene has CDR1 SGHNT and CDR2 YYREEE (reference sequence). The CDR3 is 15 amino acids. Trimming at V came to 1 base and at J to 4 bases, leaving 6 bases not matched to a gene. This chain's CDR3 is CASSLPPGGSYGYTF. The DNA of the CDR3 is TGTGCCAGCAGCTTGCCGCCAGGGGGCAGCTATGGCTACACCTTC.

The rearrangement joins TRBV7-6 to TRBJ2-3; 10 bases line up with TRBD2. J lost 1 base, V lost 5 bases, and 6 bases had no gene match. This CDR3 is 16 amino acids long. Germline V CDR1 and CDR2: SGHVS, FNYEAQ. The CDR3 protein is CASSPIAGGRTDTQYF. CDR3 nucleotides: TGTGCCAGCAGCCCTATAGCGGGGGGACGCACAGATACGCAGTATTTT. The variable domain in full, completed from reference TRBV7-6 and TRBJ2-3, reads GAGVSQSPRYKVTKRGQDVALRCDPISGHVSLYWYRQALGQGPEFLTYFNYEAQQDKSGLPNDRFSAERPEGSISTLTIQRTEQRDSAMYRCASSPIAGGRTDTQYFGPGTRLTVL.

The J gene is TRBJ2-2, the V gene TRBV7-6; D perhaps matches TRBD1 (5 bases). V lost 1 base to trimming and J lost 1 base, with 13 bases between them. Germline assignment: CDR1 SGHVS and CDR2 FNYEAQ. The CDR3 contains 17 residues. CDR3 sequence reads: CASSLEPLRGNTGELFF. The CDR3 region has the DNA TGTGCCAGCAGCTTAGAGCCCTTAAGGGGGAACACCGGGGAGCTGTTTTTT.

This clone was picked up a small number of times. The chain has TRBV6-5 and TRBJ2-5, with 10 bases matching TRBD1. Per the germline V gene, CDR1 is MNHEY and CDR2 is SVGAGI. After removal of 0 bases from V and 4 bases from J, the junction contained 5 bases not matched to a gene. CDR3 length equals 16 residues. The DNA for the CDR3 is TGTGCCAGCAGTTACTCTGGGGGGACAGGGGTAGAGACCCAGTACTTC. Its protein is CASSYSGGTGVETQYF.

This clone has more than one count but fewer than ten. The chain has TRBV5-4 and TRBJ1-1; tentative D call: TRBD1 (5 bases). The V end was cut by 0 bases, the J end by 6 bases, with 15 bases between. CDR1 SGHNT and CDR2 YYREEE come from the germline V gene (reference sequence). The CDR3 has 15 amino acids. The CDR3 here is CASSLEVGRGPEAFF. DNA of the CDR3: TGTGCCAGCAGCTTGGAGGTTGGGAGGGGACCTGAAGCTTTCTTT.

As regards this clone: A junction end diverges from the germline sequence, so it may reflect a read error. The sample carries other DNA sequences with the same CDR3. V and J are TRBV29-1 and TRBJ2-5, with TRBD1 matching over 7 bases. CDR3 size: 13 residues. Germline V CDR1 and CDR2: SQVTM, ANQGSEA. For the CDR3, the DNA is TGCAGCGTCGAAGGACAGGTCGGGGAGACCCAGTACTTC. Translated, it gives CSVEGQVGETQYF. Full variable domain (outside the CDR3, taken from reference TRBV29-1 and TRBJ2-5): SAVISQKPSRDICQRGTSLTIQCQVDSQVTMMFWYRQQPGQSLTLIATANQGSEATYESGFVIDKFPISRPNLTFSTLTVSNMSPEDSSIYLCSVEGQVGETQYFGPGTRLLVL.

In this sample, this clone turned up once. The chain joins TRBV25-1 to TRBJ2-5; a possible D gene is TRBD2 (5 bases). V was trimmed by 1 base and J by 7 bases, leaving 13 bases between them. Germline V gives CDR1 MGHDK, CDR2 SYGVNS. The CDR3 length is 14 residues. The CDR3 DNA reads TGTGCCAGCAGTGAATCGCCAGCCCGGGGGACCCAGTACTTC. This encodes CASSESPARGTQYF. The full variable domain, rest sourced from reference TRBV25-1 and TRBJ2-5, is EADIYQTPRYLVIGTGKKITLECSQTMGHDKMYWYQQDPGMELHLIHYSYGVNSTEKGDLSSESTVSRIRTEHFPLTLESARPSHTSQYLCASSESPARGTQYFGPGTRLLVL.

The table lists this clone with a few counts. The V gene is TRBV4-3, the J gene TRBJ1-5; no reliable D call. Germline V CDR1 and CDR2: LGHNA, YSLEER. This CDR3 has 16 residues. Between the trimmed V and J ends, which lost 0 bases and 0 bases, there was a span of 9 bases. The CDR3 bases are TGCGCCAGCAGCCAAGATCTCAGTGTTAGCAATCAGCCCCAGCATTTT. This codes for CASSQDLSVSNQPQHF.

This clone was detected only a few times. The chain combines TRBV9 with TRBJ1-2, with D possibly TRBD1 on 5 matching bases. CDR1 and CDR2 from the germline V gene are SGDLS and YYNGEE. Trimming shortened V by 0 bases and J by 3 bases, and 21 bases separated the two germline ends. This CDR3 comprises 18 residues. Written as DNA, the CDR3 is TGTGCCAGCAGCGTAGGGCGGGGTGGCGGGGGATTGTACTATGGCTACACCTTC. The encoded protein is CASSVGRGGGGLYYGYTF.